This T cell receptor (beta chain) was captured in a study of blood T cells in healthy people across ages. The CDR3 has 15 residues. V gave up 4 bases and J gave up 6 bases; unmatched junction bases: 5. Germline V lookup: CDR1 LGHDT, CDR2 YNNKEL (reference sequence). Samples had at least 7 million PBMCs isolated from them. This clonotype was seen more than once but under ten times. Then a second PCR, running roughly 7 to 11 cycles, was carried out with a sample-barcoded 5' primer and a J-beta primer mix. Via MiXCR, TCRdb re-called the 5' RACE reads, giving one row per CDR3 protein. The sample holds roughly 1,100,000 distinct CDR3 sequences, around 27% seen once. This sample also appeared in a second study, on T cells of mothers and their children. In that study: Three healthy Caucasian mothers and their six children were the donors. Barcodes and 2-4 random nucleotides were added by M1S in the second PCR.

This TCR came from a girl aged 2-10 years in good health. Sequenced material: blood. V is TRBV3-1 and J is TRBJ2-1; 11 bases are shared with TRBD2. CDR3 loop: CASSLLAGEVNEQFF. CDR3 sequence (DNA): TGTGCCAGCAGCCTACTAGCGGGAGAGGTCAATGAGCAGTTCTTC.